These 27 T cell receptor beta chains share one sample of origin, sequenced in a study of T cells in Graves' hyperthyroidism and ophthalmopathy (dated by TCRdb to between 2017 and 2020). Library preparation used multiplex PCR. Sequencing used an Illumina HiSeq 2000. Amplification of TCR beta CDR3 regions was carried out from RNA transcripts. The TCR CDR3 was subjected to a first round of RT-PCR using the HTBI primer set and the Qiagen OneStep RT-PCR kit. Using fastp at Q25 and MiXCR, TCRdb reprocessed the public reads and kept productive beta chains. Here each entry gathers all rows of one CDR3 protein and keeps the most common genes and DNA. Here the sample has 550,000 to 700,000 distinct CDR3 sequences; under 15% occur a single time. The ten top clones hold over 3.5% of the sample. Source material: blood. These receptor sequences come from a woman in her thirties or forties with Graves' ophthalmopathy.

This clonotype was recorded at least ten times. The rearrangement joins TRBV19 to TRBJ1-1; perhaps TRBD1 as D (5 bases). The germline V gene encodes CDR1 LNHDA and CDR2 SQIVND (reference sequence). V lost 4 bases to trimming and J lost 4 bases, with 13 bases between them. The CDR3 is 14 amino acids. For the CDR3, the DNA is TGTGCCAGTAGTAGCAAGGGGTTGGCCACTGAAGCTTTCTTT. The encoded protein is CASSSKGLATEAFF.

This clonotype was detected ten times or more. The chain combines TRBV20-1 with TRBJ1-2, with D hard to call. The V gene lost 5 bases and the J gene lost 4 bases, with 20 bases spanning the gap. Germline V gene data show CDR1 as DFQATT and CDR2 as SNEGSKA (reference sequence). The CDR3 is made up of 15 amino acids. The CDR3 spells CSAYLSRPGVYGYTF. DNA for the CDR3: TGCAGTGCTTACCTATCCAGACCGGGAGTCTATGGCTACACCTTC.

This clonotype showed up many times. The chain is built from TRBV2 and TRBJ2-5; weak D call: TRBD1 (6 bases). Trimming shortened V by 6 bases and J by 2 bases, and 10 bases separated the two germline ends. The CDR3 totals 13 residues. Germline CDR1 is SNHLY and CDR2 is FYNNEI. The CDR3 loop is CASSGTSQETQYF. The CDR3 coding sequence is TGTGCCAGCAGCGGGACATCACAAGAGACCCAGTACTTC.

This clonotype came up a few times. It may be a read error: a sequence one base away is much more abundant. The chain has TRBV30 and TRBJ1-2; D is uncertain. The CDR3 has 12 amino acids. Germline-derived CDR1 and CDR2 are GTSNPN and SVGIG (reference sequence). The CDR3 DNA follows: TGTGCCTGGAGTGTCATAGGGCGTGGCTACGCCTTC. Translated, it gives CAWSVIGRGYAF.

A note on this clonotype: It may be a read error: a sequence one base away is much more abundant. This chain joins TRBV27 and TRBJ2-5; TRBD2 matches at 12 bases. The V and J ends lost 0 bases and 4 bases, in that order; junction bases with no gene match: 0. CDR1 is MNHEY, CDR2 SMNVEV, per germline (reference sequence). The CDR3 extends over 15 amino acids. The CDR3 is CASSLSGLAGETQYF. CDR3 DNA: TGTGCCAGCAGTTTATCGGGACTAGCGGGAGAGACCCAGTACTTC.

This clonotype was seen many times. The chain has TRBV2 and TRBJ1-5; D ambiguous. Germline V lookup: CDR1 SNHLY, CDR2 FYNNEI. The V end was cut by 8 bases, the J end by 5 bases, with 10 bases between. The CDR3 is 12 amino acids. CDR3 DNA: TGTGCCAGCGGGAGGATTGATCAGCCCCAGCATTTT. This gives the protein CASGRIDQPQHF. Variable domain in full (rest from reference TRBV2 and TRBJ1-5): EPEVTQTPSHQVTQMGQEVILRCVPISNHLYFYWYRQILGQKVEFLVSFYNNEISEKSEIFDDQFSVERPDGSNFTLKIRSTKLEDSAMYFCASGRIDQPQHFGDGTRLSIL.

This clonotype was detected ten times or more. The V gene is TRBV7-8, the J gene TRBJ2-7, with D perhaps matching TRBD1 or TRBD2 (5 bases each). This CDR3 has 17 residues. V lost 5 bases, J lost 4 bases, and 24 bases lay in between. Germline V gives CDR1 SGHVS, CDR2 FQNEAQ. The CDR3 DNA is TGTGCCAGCAGCCCCGGTCGGGGCCCCGGCCTGAAGTACGAGCAGTACTTC. Translating gives CASSPGRGPGLKYEQYF. The whole variable domain, remainder taken from reference TRBV7-8 and TRBJ2-7, is GAGVSQSPRYKVAKRGQDVALRCDPISGHVSLFWYQQALGQGPEFLTYFQNEAQLDKSGLPSDRFFAERPEGSVSTLKIQRTQQEDSAVYLCASSPGRGPGLKYEQYFGPGTRLTVT.

This clonotype was seen repeatedly, ten times or more. The J gene is TRBJ2-7, the V gene TRBV2; TRBD2 matches 7 bases. The V and J ends lost 6 bases and 3 bases, in that order; junction bases with no gene match: 11. The germline CDR1 and CDR2 sequences are SNHLY and FYNNEI. This CDR3 contains 15 residues. The CDR3 region is CASSGRASGNYEQYF. The CDR3 region has the DNA TGTGCCAGCAGCGGGCGGGCTAGCGGAAACTACGAGCAGTACTTC.

This clonotype was detected only a few times. A much larger clone differs by one base, so this may be a read error. The chain has TRBV6-1 and TRBJ2-3; 12 nucleotides agree with TRBD1. J was trimmed by 7 bases and V by 7 bases; bases with no gene match: 6. The germline gives CDR1 MNHNS, CDR2 SASEGT. CDR3 length: 14 residues. CDR3 sequence reads: CASIGTGGLYTQYF. CDR3 DNA: TGTGCCAGCATAGGGACAGGGGGCTTGTATACGCAGTATTTT.

This clonotype occurred many times. This sequence joins TRBV7-2 and TRBJ2-5, with D tentatively TRBD2 (5 bases). Germline V gene sequence: CDR1 SGHTA, CDR2 FQGNSA. The CDR3 sequence is 16 residues long. V lost 1 base and J 5 bases, leaving 17 bases between the germline ends. The chain's CDR3 is CASSLDSGEWVETQYF. The CDR3 DNA follows: TGTGCCAGCAGCTTAGATTCCGGGGAGTGGGTGGAGACCCAGTACTTC.

This clonotype was recorded at least ten times. Since a much larger clone is just one base distant, this may be a read error. The chain employs TRBV28 and TRBJ2-2; D is ambiguous. This CDR3 spans 12 amino acids. The germline gives CDR1 MDHEN, CDR2 SYDVKM. Trimming took off 3 bases at V and 4 bases at J, with 3 bases between the two ends. CDR3 in DNA: TGTGCCAGCAGTTTCGCCACCGGGGAGCTGTTTTTT. Protein sequence: CASSFATGELFF.

The chain is built from TRBV5-1 and TRBJ2-5; the match to TRBD1 covers 7 bases. This CDR3 has 14 amino acids. The V segment lost 5 bases and the J segment 2 bases; nucleotides outside the gene matches: 6. The germline V gene encodes CDR1 SGHRS and CDR2 YFSETQ. CDR3 protein: CASRPGGFQETQYF. In nucleotides, the CDR3 is TGCGCCAGCAGACCAGGGGGTTTTCAAGAGACCCAGTACTTC.

The CDR3 DNA is TGTGCCAGCAGACCCTACAGGGAGAACACTGAAGCTTTCTTT. It translates to CASRPYRENTEAFF. The rearrangement uses TRBV6-1 and TRBJ1-1; the D gene is possibly TRBD1 (6 bases). CDR3 length: 14 residues. Trimming removed 6 bases at V and 1 base at J, with 12 bases between. Per the germline V gene, CDR1 is MNHNS and CDR2 is SASEGT.

The chain recombines TRBV19 with TRBJ1-5, with D tentatively TRBD1 (5 bases). Germline CDR1 and CDR2: LNHDA and SQIVND (reference sequence). The length of the CDR3 is 15 residues. Trimming pared 6 bases from V and 8 bases from J, leaving 20 bases between. The CDR3 DNA is TGTGCCAGTAGCCTGACGTCAGGGCTTAGCGAGCCCCAGCATTTT. This gives the protein CASSLTSGLSEPQHF.

This clonotype was found many times. This chain links TRBV28 with TRBJ2-7; D is perhaps TRBD1 (6 bases). Germline values: CDR1 MDHEN, CDR2 SYDVKM. The germline V and J ends were trimmed by 6 bases and 3 bases, with 12 bases remaining between them. This CDR3 is built from 13 residues. CDR3 protein: CASRQGQYYEQYF. CDR3 sequence (DNA): TGTGCCAGCAGACAAGGACAGTACTACGAGCAGTACTTC. The entire variable domain, with the rest obtained from reference TRBV28 and TRBJ2-7, is as follows: DVKVTQSSRYLVKRTGEKVFLECVQDMDHENMFWYRQDPGLGLRLIYFSYDVKMKEKGDIPEGYSVSREKKERFSLILESASTNQTSMYLCASRQGQYYEQYFGPGTRLTVT.

The sample holds many counts of this clonotype. The rearrangement joins TRBV2 to TRBJ2-7, with D perhaps matching TRBD1 or TRBD2 (5 bases each). The CDR3 has 15 residues. Between the trimmed V and J ends, which lost 6 bases and 0 bases, there was a span of 15 bases. CDR1 and CDR2 (germline): SNHLY, FYNNEI. CDR3 region: CASRIPGPLSYEQYF. Written as DNA, the CDR3 is TGTGCCAGCAGAATACCGGGACCTCTCTCCTACGAGCAGTACTTC.

This chain uses TRBV4-1 with TRBJ2-5; TRBD2 matches 10 bases. CDR3 length: 20 amino acids. Losses at the gene ends were 4 bases for V and 0 bases for J; bases not matched to a gene: 17. Germline V lookup: CDR1 MGHRA, CDR2 YSYEKL. The CDR3 loop is CASSPSGLAGDKGYQETQYF. For the CDR3, the DNA is TGCGCCAGCAGCCCCTCAGGCCTAGCGGGAGACAAAGGGTACCAAGAGACCCAGTACTTC.

This clonotype was recorded many times. CDR3 sequence reads: CASSSGPGGTEAFF. In nucleotides, the CDR3 is TGTGCCAGCAGTTCCGGGCCGGGGGGAACTGAAGCTTTCTTT. The chain links TRBV12-3 or TRBV12-4 to TRBJ1-1; D is possibly TRBD1 (5 bases). This CDR3 is 14 amino acids long. V dropped 4 bases and J dropped 5 bases, with 14 bases sitting between them.

Ten or more counts support this clonotype. V usage is TRBV25-1 and J usage is TRBJ1-1; D possibly corresponds to TRBD1 (6 bases). The CDR3 totals 15 residues. Germline V gene sequence: CDR1 MGHDK, CDR2 SYGVNS. The V end was cut by 1 base, the J end by 2 bases, with 11 bases between. The CDR3 bases are TGTGCCAGCAGTGAATCTGCAGGGGTTAACACTGAAGCTTTCTTT. Protein sequence: CASSESAGVNTEAFF.

V gene TRBV7-2 combines with J gene TRBJ2-7; 7 nucleotides match TRBD2. Germline assignment: CDR1 SGHTA and CDR2 FQGNSA. The CDR3 sequence is 15 residues long. After removal of 5 bases from V and 0 bases from J, the junction contained 7 bases not matched to a gene. The CDR3 is CASSGSGQSSYEQYF. Here the CDR3 DNA reads TGTGCCAGCAGCGGTAGCGGGCAGAGCTCCTACGAGCAGTACTTC.

This clonotype showed up just a few times. Since the CDR3 does not end with the conserved phenylalanine or tryptophan, this likely comes from a read error. This chain links TRBV2 with TRBJ1-2, with D tentatively TRBD1 (6 bases). Germline V gene lookup returns CDR1 SNHLY and CDR2 FYNNEI. The V gene lost 3 bases and the J gene lost 4 bases, with 12 bases spanning the gap. This CDR3 region has 14 residues. The CDR3 sequence: CASSDRARGYGYTL. CDR3 in DNA: TGTGCCAGCAGTGATCGGGCCAGGGGCTATGGCTACACCCTC.

Ten or more counts support this clonotype. The chain carries TRBV6-4 and TRBJ1-2; possible D gene TRBD1, 6 bases. CDR3 length: 14 amino acids. The V end was cut by 7 bases, the J end by 0 bases, with 12 bases between. Germline CDR1 reads MRHNA; CDR2 reads SNTAGT. CDR3: CASNDRFTNYGYTF. In DNA form, the CDR3 reads TGTGCCAGCAACGACAGGTTCACTAACTATGGCTACACCTTC.

This clonotype was recorded many times. The rearrangement joins TRBV7-2 to TRBJ2-5; D not certain. There are 13 residues in the CDR3. Trimming took 8 bases from V and 5 from J, leaving 15 bases between them. The germline V gene encodes CDR1 SGHTA and CDR2 FQGNSA. CDR3 region: CASRINVGETQYF. The CDR3 nucleotides read TGTGCCAGCCGTATCAACGTCGGGGAGACCCAGTACTTC. Combining the CDR3 with reference TRBV7-2 and TRBJ2-5 gives the whole variable domain GAGVSQSPSNKVTEKGKDVELRCDPISGHTALYWYRQSLGQGLEFLIYFQGNSAPDKSGLPSDRFSAERTGGSVSTLTIQRTQQEDSAVYLCASRINVGETQYFGPGTRLLVL.

This clonotype was detected many times. The chain uses TRBV28 and TRBJ1-3; tentatively, D is TRBD1 (6 bases). This CDR3 spans 14 amino acids. Trimming stripped 7 bases from V and 4 bases from J, with 14 bases between. Germline-derived CDR1 and CDR2 are MDHEN and SYDVKM. The CDR3 DNA reads TGTGCCAGCATCCCAGGGGTGGGCGGAAACACCATATATTTT. This translates into CASIPGVGGNTIYF.

This clonotype was found many times. This chain connects TRBV5-1 to TRBJ2-2; no definite D call. Trimming removed 4 bases from V and 3 bases from J, with 4 bases in between. The CDR3 sequence is 12 residues long. Germline V gene sequence: CDR1 SGHRS, CDR2 YFSETQ. The CDR3 spells CASSHDTGELFF. The CDR3 DNA is TGCGCCAGCAGCCATGACACCGGGGAGCTGTTTTTT.

This clonotype was detected ten times or more. This chain joins TRBV6-2 or TRBV6-3 and TRBJ1-3; D gene ambiguous. V dropped 7 bases and J dropped 0 bases, with 16 bases sitting between them. Germline CDR1 is MNHEY and CDR2 is SVGEGT. The CDR3 runs 16 residues. The DNA of the CDR3 is TGTGCCAGCATGGCTTTTCACCTGGGCTCTGGAAACACCATATATTTT. As protein: CASMAFHLGSGNTIYF.

This clonotype has ten or more counts. The chain couples TRBV10-3 to TRBJ2-2; 10 nucleotides align to TRBD2. With 7 bases clipped from V and 5 bases from J, the junction kept 13 bases outside the gene matches. This CDR3 is built from 17 residues. Germline V gene sequence: CDR1 ENHRY, CDR2 SYGVKD. CDR3 DNA sequence: TGTGCCATCACTAGCGGGAGTGCTGGACGGGGGACCGGGGAGCTGTTTTTT. Its translation is CAITSGSAGRGTGELFF.